The 27 T cell receptor beta chains below were found in one sample sequenced in a study of T cell changes during pregnancy in multiple sclerosis. Sequencing was performed with immunoSEQ multiplex PCR; in TCRdb, only in-frame clones are kept and a portion is missing. Of approximately 97,000 clones listed, 91% were seen once; the top ten hold more than 1.5%. The sequencing used peripheral blood, collected after pregnancy. The receptors were sampled from a female donor in good health, enrolled as a control in a pregnancy study.

The gene calls are TRBV5-6 and TRBJ2-7; 7 bases map to TRBD1. The ends lost 4 bases at V and 0 bases at J; junction bases unmatched: 7. The length of the CDR3 is 15 residues. CDR1 is SGHDT and CDR2 is YYEEEE in the germline V gene. The CDR3 protein is CASSSRRGTSYEQYF. CDR3 nucleotides: TGTGCCAGCAGCAGCCGCAGGGGGACCTCCTACGAGCAGTACTTC.

This clone was seen just once. This chain connects TRBV5-1 to TRBJ2-4, with TRBD2 as a possible D gene (7 bases). Germline-derived CDR1 and CDR2 are SGHRS and YFSETQ. Trimming shortened V by 5 bases and J by 7 bases, and 19 bases separated the two germline ends. This CDR3 is built from 15 residues. In DNA form, the CDR3 reads TGCGCCAGCAGAGAGGGGGGGGGCGATAACAACATTCAGTACTTC. Translation gives CASREGGGDNNIQYF.

This chain connects TRBV7-2 to TRBJ2-1, with 7 bases lining up with TRBD1. The germline V gene encodes CDR1 SGHTA and CDR2 FQGNSA. Trimming removed 5 bases from V and 13 bases from J; junction bases left unmatched: 8. The CDR3 is 12 amino acids. For the CDR3, the DNA is TGTGCCAGCAGCGCACAGGGACAGAGCCAGTTCTTC. Translating gives CASSAQGQSQFF.

V usage is TRBV7-9 and J usage is TRBJ2-1; 9 nucleotides line up with TRBD1. CDR3 size: 16 residues. CDR1 and CDR2 (germline): SEHNR, FQNEAQ (reference sequence). V shed 4 bases and J 4 bases; nucleotides not matched to a gene: 8. The DNA of the CDR3 is TGTGCCAGCAGCTCCCCGGACAGGGGATTATACAATGAGCAGTTCTTC. It encodes CASSSPDRGLYNEQFF. The full variable domain, completed using reference TRBV7-9 and TRBJ2-1, is DTGVSQNPRHKITKRGQNVTFRCDPISEHNRLYWYRQTLGQGPEFLTYFQNEAQLEKSRLLSDRFSAERPKGSFSTLEIQRTEQGDSAMYLCASSSPDRGLYNEQFFGPGTRLTVL.

V usage is TRBV15 and J usage is TRBJ2-2; 9 bases match TRBD1. This CDR3 has 15 residues. Germline V gene data show CDR1 as LNHNV and CDR2 as YYDKDF (reference sequence). V lost 0 bases and J lost 6; bases outside the gene matches: 2. CDR3 coding DNA: TGTGCCACCAGCAGAGAACAGGGGGCCTCCGGGGAGCTGTTTTTT. Its translation is CATSREQGASGELFF.

This clone was detected a few times. The V gene is TRBV14, the J gene TRBJ1-2; perhaps TRBD1 as D (6 bases). The germline V gene has CDR1 SGHDN and CDR2 FVKESK. Trimming removed 0 bases at V and 4 bases at J, with 12 bases between. This CDR3 is built from 15 residues. The CDR3 nucleotides are TGTGCCAGCAGCCAAGAGGGGGCCAGAAGCTATGGCTACACCTTC. Protein: CASSQEGARSYGYTF.

The chain is built from TRBV30 and TRBJ2-3; 8 positions agree with TRBD2. The V gene end was trimmed by 2 bases and the J gene end by 4 bases; junction bases not matched to a gene: 14. The germline V gene has CDR1 GTSNPN and CDR2 SVGIG (reference sequence). CDR3 length: 17 amino acids. The CDR3, as DNA: TGTGCCTGGAGTACCCTCCGGTCGGGGGGGCGATCAGATACGCAGTATTTT. Translated: CAWSTLRSGGRSDTQYF.

The chain couples TRBV9 to TRBJ1-1; TRBD1 matches at 8 bases. In germline, CDR1 is SGDLS, CDR2 YYNGEE. With 3 bases clipped from V and 11 bases from J, the junction kept 15 bases outside the gene matches. The CDR3 is made up of 15 amino acids. The CDR3 nucleotides read TGTGCCAGCAGCGCATGGGACAGGTCTTTTGAGGGTGCTTTCTTT. Amino acid sequence: CASSAWDRSFEGAFF. The variable domain in full, with the rest retrieved from reference TRBV9 and TRBJ1-1, is DSGVTQTPKHLITATGQRVTLRCSPRSGDLSVYWYQQSLDQGLQFLIQYYNGEERAKGNILERFSAQQFPDLHSELNLSSLELGDSALYFCASSAWDRSFEGAFFGQGTRLTVV.

The CDR3 DNA reads as TGTGCCAGCACTACGAAAACAGGAATATATGGCTACACCTTC. As protein: CASTTKTGIYGYTF. The rearrangement links TRBV5-4 to TRBJ1-2; perhaps TRBD1 as D (5 bases). With 6 bases removed from V and 5 bases from J, the gap between germline ends came to 17 bases. Germline V lookup: CDR1 SGHNT, CDR2 YYREEE (reference sequence). This CDR3 comprises 14 residues.

This chain joins TRBV4-3 and TRBJ2-3, with D tentatively TRBD2 (5 bases). Germline-derived CDR1 and CDR2 are LGHNA and YSLEER. Trimming removed 3 bases at V and 4 bases at J, with 11 bases between. CDR3 length: 14 residues. The CDR3 DNA reads as TGCGCCAGCAGCCAGGTCACGGGGTCAGATACGCAGTATTTT. It encodes CASSQVTGSDTQYF.

The rearrangement joins TRBV4-1 to TRBJ1-1; 8 bases align to TRBD1. Trimming cost V 1 base and J 7 bases; bases outside gene matches: 8. Looked up from germline, CDR1 is MGHRA and CDR2 is YSYEKL. There are 15 residues in the CDR3. The CDR3: CASSQVGTGGGEAFF. The CDR3 DNA reads as TGCGCCAGCAGCCAAGTGGGTACAGGGGGGGGTGAAGCTTTCTTT.

CDR3 DNA sequence: TGTGCCAGTAGCGACCAGCGCCAGCCCCAGCATTTT. It yields the protein CASSDQRQPQHF. V is TRBV19 and J is TRBJ1-5, with unresolved D. The length of the CDR3 is 12 residues. From germline, CDR1 is LNHDA and CDR2 SQIVND (reference sequence). Trimming took off 6 bases at V and 7 bases at J, with 10 bases between the two ends.

Here the CDR3 DNA reads TGTGCCAGCAGCCAAGATTTGGCAGGCCGGGAATATGGCTACACCTTC. The encoded protein is CASSQDLAGREYGYTF. V gene TRBV4-2 combines with J gene TRBJ1-2; no reliable D call. Trimming took 0 bases from V and 5 from J, leaving 16 bases between them. The CDR3 spans 16 residues. Germline assignment: CDR1 LGHNA and CDR2 YNFKEQ.

This clone appeared a few times. The J gene is TRBJ1-6, the V gene TRBV7-2, with 11 bases matching TRBD1. In germline, CDR1 is SGHTA, CDR2 FQGNSA. Unmatched junction bases numbered 6, after V lost 4 bases and J lost 10 bases. CDR3 length equals 15 residues. CDR3 protein: CASSSWGTGGSPLHF. For the CDR3, the DNA is TGTGCCAGCAGCTCATGGGGGACAGGGGGATCACCCCTCCACTTT.

The V gene is TRBV27, the J gene TRBJ2-7; 7 nucleotides line up with TRBD1. The CDR3 is 14 residues long. Germline V gene lookup returns CDR1 MNHEY and CDR2 SMNVEV (reference sequence). V was clipped by 3 bases and J by 0 bases; unmatched bases: 2. The CDR3 loop is CASSLTGLSYEQYF. The CDR3 nucleotides are TGTGCCAGCAGTTTGACAGGGCTCTCCTACGAGCAGTACTTC.

This clone showed up just once. J is TRBJ2-5 and V is TRBV6-1, with D possibly being TRBD2 (5 bases). The CDR3 covers 14 residues. The V and J ends lost 7 bases and 4 bases respectively, with 16 bases between them. Germline CDR1 MNHNS, CDR2 SASEGT. Here the CDR3 reads CASTERAPRETQYF. The CDR3 DNA is TGTGCCAGCACCGAGAGGGCTCCACGAGAGACCCAGTACTTC.

The J gene is TRBJ2-7, the V gene TRBV2, with D hard to call. CDR1 and CDR2 (germline): SNHLY, FYNNEI. V lost 7 bases to trimming and J lost 3 bases, with 16 bases between them. CDR3 size: 14 residues. CDR3 sequence reads: CASISRTRNYEQYF. The DNA of the CDR3 is TGTGCCAGCATATCCCGTACGAGAAACTACGAGCAGTACTTC.

The J gene is TRBJ1-1, the V gene TRBV5-1, with D unresolved. From germline, CDR1 is SGHRS and CDR2 YFSETQ. V lost 2 bases to trimming and J lost 4 bases, with 18 bases between them. CDR3 length: 16 amino acids. The CDR3 spells CASSLLQERPGTEAFF. The CDR3 DNA reads as TGCGCCAGCAGCTTACTTCAAGAAAGGCCGGGCACTGAAGCTTTCTTT.

The chain carries TRBV4-2 and TRBJ1-2, with TRBD1 as a possible D gene (6 bases). There are 16 residues in the CDR3. Trimming removed 0 bases at V and 4 bases at J, with 15 bases between. The germline V gene encodes CDR1 LGHNA and CDR2 YNFKEQ. The CDR3 DNA reads as TGTGCCAGCAGCCAAGATTTTACAGGGCCACGCTATGGCTACACCTTC. Amino acids: CASSQDFTGPRYGYTF.

The chain has TRBV25-1 and TRBJ2-2; 9 nucleotides align to TRBD1. Trimming removed 8 bases from V and 1 base from J; junction bases left unmatched: 5. This CDR3 comprises 15 residues. Germline values: CDR1 MGHDK, CDR2 SYGVNS. For the CDR3, the DNA is TGTGCCAGCTTCCCGGACAGGGGGAACACCGGGGAGCTGTTTTTT. This encodes CASFPDRGNTGELFF. The full variable domain, rest sourced from reference TRBV25-1 and TRBJ2-2, is EADIYQTPRYLVIGTGKKITLECSQTMGHDKMYWYQQDPGMELHLIHYSYGVNSTEKGDLSSESTVSRIRTEHFPLTLESARPSHTSQYLCASFPDRGNTGELFFGEGSRLTVL.

This chain connects TRBV11-2 to TRBJ2-1; the match to TRBD2 covers 9 bases. Germline CDR1 is SGHAT and CDR2 is FQNNGV. This CDR3 is 15 amino acids long. Trimming cost V 4 bases and J 2 bases; bases outside gene matches: 3. CDR3 residues: CASSSASGAYNEQFF. The DNA for the CDR3 is TGTGCCAGCAGCTCCGCTAGCGGGGCCTACAATGAGCAGTTCTTC.

This clone has a single count. V is TRBV4-3 and J is TRBJ1-4, with D unresolved. Germline V gene sequence: CDR1 LGHNA, CDR2 YSLEER. Trimming removed 4 bases at V and 5 bases at J, with 11 bases between. This CDR3 contains 14 residues. DNA for the CDR3: TGCGCCAGCAGCCCTCGGGTCTCCAATGAAAAACTGTTTTTT. Protein sequence: CASSPRVSNEKLFF.

The chain is built from TRBV4-2 and TRBJ1-1; 7 bases map to TRBD1. This CDR3 has 14 amino acids. In germline, CDR1 is LGHNA, CDR2 YNFKEQ. After removal of 1 base from V and 3 bases from J, the junction contained 2 bases not matched to a gene. The CDR3 region is CASSQVDRDTEAFF. The CDR3 nucleotides are TGTGCCAGCAGCCAAGTCGACAGGGACACTGAAGCTTTCTTT.

The chain combines TRBV5-6 with TRBJ1-2; D gene unclear. The V end was cut by 0 bases, the J end by 3 bases, with 12 bases between. Germline-derived CDR1 and CDR2 are SGHDT and YYEEEE. The CDR3 extends over 15 amino acids. The DNA for the CDR3 is TGTGCCAGCAGCTTGGTTTACTTGGTGGACTATGGCTACACCTTC. It is translated as CASSLVYLVDYGYTF.

V gene TRBV4-2 combines with J gene TRBJ2-3; weak D call: TRBD2 (5 bases). Per the germline V gene, CDR1 is LGHNA and CDR2 is YNFKEQ. Between the trimmed V and J ends, which lost 0 bases and 6 bases, there was a span of 13 bases. The CDR3 spans 15 residues. CDR3 bases: TGTGCCAGCAGCCAAGATCGGCGACCGGGGGATACGCAGTATTTT. Protein product: CASSQDRRPGDTQYF.

The gene calls are TRBV6-6 and TRBJ1-4, with D perhaps matching TRBD1 (6 bases). V dropped 2 bases and J dropped 0 bases, with 7 bases sitting between them. This CDR3 is 15 amino acids long. Germline CDR1 and CDR2: MNHNY and SVGAGI (reference sequence). In DNA form, the CDR3 reads TGTGCCAGCAGTTACCCAGGGGCAACTAATGAAAAACTGTTTTTT. Encoded protein: CASSYPGATNEKLFF.

The V call is TRBV19, the J call TRBJ2-7, with a possible D match to TRBD1 (6 bases). Germline V CDR1 and CDR2: LNHDA, SQIVND (reference sequence). The CDR3 length is 13 residues. Trimming pared 5 bases from V and 4 bases from J, leaving 12 bases between. CDR3 nucleotides: TGTGCCAGTAGTGTCGGACAGCAATACGAGCAGTACTTC. This gives the protein CASSVGQQYEQYF.